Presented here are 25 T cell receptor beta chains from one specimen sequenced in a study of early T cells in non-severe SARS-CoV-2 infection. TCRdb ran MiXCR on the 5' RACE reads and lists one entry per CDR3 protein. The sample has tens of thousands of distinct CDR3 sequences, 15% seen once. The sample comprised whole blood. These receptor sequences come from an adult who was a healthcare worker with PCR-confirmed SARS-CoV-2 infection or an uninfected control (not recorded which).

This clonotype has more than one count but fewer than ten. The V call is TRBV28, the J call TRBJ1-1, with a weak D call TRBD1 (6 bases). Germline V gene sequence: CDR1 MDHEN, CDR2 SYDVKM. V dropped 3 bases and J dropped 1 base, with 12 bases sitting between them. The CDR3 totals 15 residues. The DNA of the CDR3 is TGTGCCAGCAGTTTCCTGGGGGCGCGGAACACTGAAGCTTTCTTT. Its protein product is CASSFLGARNTEAFF.

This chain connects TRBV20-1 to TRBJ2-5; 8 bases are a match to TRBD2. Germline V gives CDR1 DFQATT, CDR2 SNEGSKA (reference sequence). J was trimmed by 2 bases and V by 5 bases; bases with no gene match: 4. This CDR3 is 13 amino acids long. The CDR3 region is CSARRLAQETQYF. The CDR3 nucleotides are TGCAGTGCTCGCCGACTAGCGCAAGAGACCCAGTACTTC.

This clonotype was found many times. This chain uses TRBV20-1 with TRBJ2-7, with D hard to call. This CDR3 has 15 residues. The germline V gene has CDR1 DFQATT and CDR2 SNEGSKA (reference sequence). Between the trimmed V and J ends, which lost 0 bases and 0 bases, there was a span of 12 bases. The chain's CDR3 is CSARDPLGGSYEQYF. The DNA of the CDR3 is TGCAGTGCTAGAGATCCGTTGGGCGGCTCCTACGAGCAGTACTTC.

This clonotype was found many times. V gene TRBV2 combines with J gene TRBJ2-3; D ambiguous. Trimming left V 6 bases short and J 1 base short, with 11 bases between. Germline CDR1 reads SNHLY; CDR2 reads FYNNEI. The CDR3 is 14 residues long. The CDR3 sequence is CASSGLMGTDTQYF. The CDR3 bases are TGTGCCAGCAGCGGGCTAATGGGCACAGATACGCAGTATTTT.

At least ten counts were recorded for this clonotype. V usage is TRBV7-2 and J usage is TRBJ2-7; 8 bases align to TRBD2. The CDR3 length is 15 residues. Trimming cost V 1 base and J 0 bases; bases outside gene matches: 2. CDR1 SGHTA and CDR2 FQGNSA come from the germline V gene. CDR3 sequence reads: CASSLGTSSSYEQYF. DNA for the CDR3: TGTGCCAGCAGCTTAGGGACTAGCAGCTCCTACGAGCAGTACTTC.

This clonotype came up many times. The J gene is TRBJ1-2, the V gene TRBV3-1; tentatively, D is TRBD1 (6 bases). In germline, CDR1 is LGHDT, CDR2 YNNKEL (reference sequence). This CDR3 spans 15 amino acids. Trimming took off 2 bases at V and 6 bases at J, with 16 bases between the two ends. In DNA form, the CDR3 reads TGTGCCAGCAGCCAATTCAGGGGCCCTCTTAATGGCTACACCTTC. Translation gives CASSQFRGPLNGYTF.

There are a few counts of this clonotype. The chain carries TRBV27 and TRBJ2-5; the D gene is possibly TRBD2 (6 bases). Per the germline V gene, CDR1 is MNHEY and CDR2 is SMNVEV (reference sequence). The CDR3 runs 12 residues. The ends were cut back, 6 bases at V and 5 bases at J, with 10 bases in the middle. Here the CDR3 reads CASRATSETQYF. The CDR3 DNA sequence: TGTGCCAGCAGAGCGACTAGTGAGACCCAGTACTTC.

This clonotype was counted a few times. The CDR3 reads CASSERGLAGTYEQYF. CDR3 bases: TGTGCCAGCAGTGAACGCGGACTAGCGGGAACCTACGAGCAGTACTTC. V and J are TRBV6-1 and TRBJ2-7, with 12 bases aligning to TRBD2. Germline V CDR1 and CDR2: MNHNS, SASEGT. The CDR3 is 16 amino acids. Unmatched junction bases numbered 4, after V lost 2 bases and J lost 2 bases.

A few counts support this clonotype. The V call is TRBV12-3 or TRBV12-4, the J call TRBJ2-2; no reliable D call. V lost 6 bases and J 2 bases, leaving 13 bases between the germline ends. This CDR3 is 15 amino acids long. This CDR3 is CASSYRDINTGELFF. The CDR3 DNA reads TGTGCCAGCAGCTACAGAGACATAAACACCGGGGAGCTGTTTTTT.

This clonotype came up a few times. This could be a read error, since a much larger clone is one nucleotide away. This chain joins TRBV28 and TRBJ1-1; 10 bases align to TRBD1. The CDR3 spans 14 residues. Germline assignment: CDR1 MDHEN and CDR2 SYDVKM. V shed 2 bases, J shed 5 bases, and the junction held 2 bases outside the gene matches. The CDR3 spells CASSLGTGETEAFF. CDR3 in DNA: TGTGCCAGCAGTTTAGGGACAGGGGAGACTGAAGCTTTCTTT.

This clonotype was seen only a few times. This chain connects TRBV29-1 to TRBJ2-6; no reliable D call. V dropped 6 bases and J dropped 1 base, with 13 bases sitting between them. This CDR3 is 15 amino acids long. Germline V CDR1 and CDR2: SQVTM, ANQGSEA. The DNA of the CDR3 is TGCAGCGTCCAACCCACTGAATCTGGGGCCAACGTCCTGACTTTC. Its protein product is CSVQPTESGANVLTF.

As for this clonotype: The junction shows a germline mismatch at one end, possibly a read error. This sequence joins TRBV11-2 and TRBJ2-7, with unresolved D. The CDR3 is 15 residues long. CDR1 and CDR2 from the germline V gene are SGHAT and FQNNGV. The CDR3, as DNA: TGTGCCAGCAGCATAGAGTTTGAACAAAACTACGAGCAGTACTTC. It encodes CASSIEFEQNYEQYF.

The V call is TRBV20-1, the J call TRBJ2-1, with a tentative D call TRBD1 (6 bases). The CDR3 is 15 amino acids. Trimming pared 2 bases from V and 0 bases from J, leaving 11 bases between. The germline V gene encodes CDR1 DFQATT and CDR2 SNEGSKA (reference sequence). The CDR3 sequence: CSARSLGGSYNEQFF. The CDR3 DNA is TGCAGTGCTAGATCCCTAGGGGGCTCCTACAATGAGCAGTTCTTC.

CDR3 in amino acids: CASSQRLAGELFF. CDR3 DNA sequence: TGTGCCAGCAGCCAAAGACTGGCTGGGGAGCTGTTTTTT. The chain combines TRBV4-2 with TRBJ2-2; D unclear. Trimming took off 2 bases at V and 8 bases at J, with 9 bases between the two ends. Germline CDR1 reads LGHNA; CDR2 reads YNFKEQ. The CDR3 loop spans 13 amino acids.

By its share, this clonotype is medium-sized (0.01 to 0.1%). The CDR3 DNA is TGTGCCACCAAACGGACAGGTTACTATGAGCAGTTCTTC. It yields the protein CATKRTGYYEQFF. V gene TRBV24-1 combines with J gene TRBJ2-1; 7 nucleotides align to TRBD1. CDR3 length: 13 amino acids. The germline gives CDR1 KGHDR, CDR2 SFDVKD. After removal of 8 bases from V and 8 bases from J, the junction contained 8 bases not matched to a gene.

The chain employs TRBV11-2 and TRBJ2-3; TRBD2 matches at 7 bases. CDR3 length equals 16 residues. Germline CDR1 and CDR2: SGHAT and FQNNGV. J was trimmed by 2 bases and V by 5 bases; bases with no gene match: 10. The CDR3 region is CASSEGNLAVTDTQYF. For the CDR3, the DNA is TGTGCCAGCAGCGAAGGAAACCTAGCGGTCACAGATACGCAGTATTTT.

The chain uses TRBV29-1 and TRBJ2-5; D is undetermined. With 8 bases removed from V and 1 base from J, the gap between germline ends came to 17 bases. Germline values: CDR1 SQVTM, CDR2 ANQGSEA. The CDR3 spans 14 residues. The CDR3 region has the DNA TGCAGCACGACGGTGGCCGGTACCCAAGAGACCCAGTACTTC. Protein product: CSTTVAGTQETQYF.

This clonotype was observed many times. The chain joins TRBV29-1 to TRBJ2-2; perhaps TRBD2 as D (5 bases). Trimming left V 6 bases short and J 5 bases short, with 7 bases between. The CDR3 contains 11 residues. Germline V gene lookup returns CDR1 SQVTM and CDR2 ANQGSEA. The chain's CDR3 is CSVRVTGELFF. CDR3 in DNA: TGCAGCGTGAGGGTTACCGGGGAGCTGTTTTTT.

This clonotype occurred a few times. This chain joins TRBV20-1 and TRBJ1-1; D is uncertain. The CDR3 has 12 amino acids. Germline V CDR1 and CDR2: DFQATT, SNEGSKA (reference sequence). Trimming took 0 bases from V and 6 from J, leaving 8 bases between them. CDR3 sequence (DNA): TGCAGTGCTAGAGATCAACGTGCTGAAGCTTTCTTT. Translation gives CSARDQRAEAFF.

CDR3 bases: TGTGCCAGCAGAGAACAGGAAGGGCAGTACTTC. Encoded protein: CASREQEGQYF. The chain joins TRBV7-2 to TRBJ2-7, with D possibly being TRBD1 (5 bases). Germline CDR1 is SGHTA and CDR2 is FQGNSA. The V and J ends lost 6 bases and 9 bases respectively, with 12 bases between them. CDR3 size: 11 residues.

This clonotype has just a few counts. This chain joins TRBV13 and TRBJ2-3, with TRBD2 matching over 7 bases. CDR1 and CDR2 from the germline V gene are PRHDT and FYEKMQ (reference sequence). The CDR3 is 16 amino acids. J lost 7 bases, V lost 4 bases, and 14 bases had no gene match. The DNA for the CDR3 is TGTGCCAGCAGCTCCGAGCGGGACCTAGGTCGGAATACGCAGTATTTT. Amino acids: CASSSERDLGRNTQYF.

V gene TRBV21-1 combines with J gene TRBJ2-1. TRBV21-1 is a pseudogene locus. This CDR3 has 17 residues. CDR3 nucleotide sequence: TGTGCCAGCAGCAAAGCTCCTTTCCTCGTAGGGTACAATGAGCAGTTCTTC. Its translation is CASSKAPFLVGYNEQFF.

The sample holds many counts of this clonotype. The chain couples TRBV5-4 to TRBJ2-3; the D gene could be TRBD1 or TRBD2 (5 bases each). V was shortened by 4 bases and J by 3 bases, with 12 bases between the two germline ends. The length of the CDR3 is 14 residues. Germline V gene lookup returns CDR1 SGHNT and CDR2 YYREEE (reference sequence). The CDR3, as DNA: TGTGCCAGCAGCCCCGGGGCGGAGACAGATACGCAGTATTTT. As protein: CASSPGAETDTQYF.

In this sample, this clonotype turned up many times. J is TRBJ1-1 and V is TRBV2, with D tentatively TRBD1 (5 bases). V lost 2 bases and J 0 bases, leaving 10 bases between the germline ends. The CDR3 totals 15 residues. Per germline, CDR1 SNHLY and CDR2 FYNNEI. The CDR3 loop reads CASSEQGILNTEAFF. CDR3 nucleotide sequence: TGTGCCAGCAGTGAACAGGGCATACTGAACACTGAAGCTTTCTTT.

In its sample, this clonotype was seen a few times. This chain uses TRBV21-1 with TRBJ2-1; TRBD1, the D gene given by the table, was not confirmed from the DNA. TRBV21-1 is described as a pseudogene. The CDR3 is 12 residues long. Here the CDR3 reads CASRNSPPAMVF. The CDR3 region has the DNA TGTGCCAGCAGGAACTCGCCCCCAGCCATGGTCTTC.